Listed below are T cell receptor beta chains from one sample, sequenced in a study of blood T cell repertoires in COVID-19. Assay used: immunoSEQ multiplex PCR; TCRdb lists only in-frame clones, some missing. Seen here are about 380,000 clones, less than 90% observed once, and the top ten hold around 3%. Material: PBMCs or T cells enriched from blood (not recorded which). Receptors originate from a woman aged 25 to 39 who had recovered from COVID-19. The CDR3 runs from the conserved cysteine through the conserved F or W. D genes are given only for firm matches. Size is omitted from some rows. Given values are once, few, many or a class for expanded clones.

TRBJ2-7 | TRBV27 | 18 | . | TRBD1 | CASSPPDRAPGPNYEQYF | TGTGCCAGCAGTCCCCCGGACAGGGCCCCAGGCCCCAACTACGAGCAGTACTTC
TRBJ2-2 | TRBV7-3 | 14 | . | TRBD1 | CASSSDRSTGELFF | TGTGCCAGCAGCTCGGACAGGAGCACCGGGGAGCTGTTTTTT
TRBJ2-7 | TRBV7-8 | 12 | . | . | CASSSTYYEQYF | TGTGCCAGCAGTTCCACATACTACGAGCAGTACTTC
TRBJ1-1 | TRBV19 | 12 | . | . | CASSPDRPEAFF | TGTGCCAGTAGTCCCGACAGGCCTGAAGCTTTCTTT
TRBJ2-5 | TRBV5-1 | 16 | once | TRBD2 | CASSFTLAGEGETQYF | TGCGCCAGCAGCTTCACCCTAGCGGGAGAGGGTGAGACCCAGTACTTC
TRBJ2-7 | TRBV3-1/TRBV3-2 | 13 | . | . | CASSMRTAYEQYF | TGTGCCAGCAGCATGCGGACAGCTTACGAGCAGTACTTC
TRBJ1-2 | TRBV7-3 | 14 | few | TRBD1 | CASSPGQGNYGYTF | TGTGCCAGCAGCCCCGGACAGGGGAACTATGGCTACACCTTC
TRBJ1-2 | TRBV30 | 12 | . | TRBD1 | CAWSAGGNGYTF | TGTGCCTGGTCGGCAGGGGGCAATGGCTACACCTTC
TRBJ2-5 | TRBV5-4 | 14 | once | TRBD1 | CASSGTGGRETQYF | TGTGCCAGCAGCGGGACAGGGGGCAGAGAGACCCAGTACTTC
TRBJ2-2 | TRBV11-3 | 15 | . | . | CASSLGDGIGGELFF | TGTGCCAGCAGCTTAGGTGACGGGATCGGTGGGGAGCTGTTTTTT
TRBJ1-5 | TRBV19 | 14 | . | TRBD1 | CASREPQGAKPQHF | TGTGCCAGTAGAGAACCACAGGGGGCTAAGCCCCAGCATTTT
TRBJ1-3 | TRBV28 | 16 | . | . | CASSLRGGQAGNTIYF | TGTGCCAGCAGTTTACGGGGGGGGCAAGCTGGAAACACCATATATTTT
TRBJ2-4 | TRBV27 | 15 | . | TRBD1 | CASRNQGAGMDIQYF | TGTGCCAGCAGGAACCAGGGGGCGGGTATGGACATTCAGTACTTC
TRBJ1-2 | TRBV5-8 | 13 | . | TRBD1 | CAGGQGTVPGYTF | TGTGCCGGGGGACAGGGAACGGTTCCTGGCTACACCTTC
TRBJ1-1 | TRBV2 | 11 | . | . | CASSDEGRAFF | TGTGCCAGCAGTGACGAGGGGAGGGCTTTCTTT
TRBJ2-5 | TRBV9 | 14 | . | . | CASSVGQDQETQYF | TGTGCCAGCAGCGTAGGTCAGGACCAAGAGACCCAGTACTTC
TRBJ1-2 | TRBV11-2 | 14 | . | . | CASSLVGGGNGYTF | TGTGCCAGCAGCTTAGTAGGGGGTGGCAATGGCTACACCTTC
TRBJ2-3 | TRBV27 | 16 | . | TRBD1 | CASRTLDRGLTDTQYF | TGTGCCAGCAGAACCCTCGACAGGGGGCTTACAGATACGCAGTATTTT
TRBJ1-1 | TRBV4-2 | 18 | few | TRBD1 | CASSQEPSSGGGYTEAFF | TGTGCCAGCAGCCAAGAGCCCTCGTCAGGGGGCGGGTACACTGAAGCTTTCTTT
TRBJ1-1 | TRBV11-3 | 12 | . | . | CASSLKGTEAFF | TGTGCCAGCAGCTTAAAAGGGACAGAAGCTTTCTTT
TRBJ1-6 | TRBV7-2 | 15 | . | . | CASSFGGSGNSPLHF | TGTGCCAGCAGCTTTGGCGGGAGCGGTAATTCACCCCTCCACTTT
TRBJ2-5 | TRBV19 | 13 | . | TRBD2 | CASTSGYQETQYF | TGTGCCAGTACTAGCGGGTACCAAGAGACCCAGTACTTC
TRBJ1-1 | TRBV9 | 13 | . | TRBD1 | CASSVRGRDEAFF | TGTGCCAGCAGCGTGAGGGGGCGCGATGAAGCTTTCTTT
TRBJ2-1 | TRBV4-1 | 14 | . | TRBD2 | CASSQAGGYNEQFF | TGCGCCAGCAGCCAAGCGGGGGGGTACAATGAGCAGTTCTTC
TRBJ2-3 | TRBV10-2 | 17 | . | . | CASSDYWTPGTVDTQYF | TGCGCCAGCAGTGATTATTGGACTCCTGGCACAGTTGATACGCAGTATTTT
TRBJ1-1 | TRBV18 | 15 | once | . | CASSPSPVTNTEAFF | TGTGCCAGCTCACCTAGCCCAGTAACGAACACTGAAGCTTTCTTT
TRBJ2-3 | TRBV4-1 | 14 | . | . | CASSQERYTDTQYF | TGCGCCAGCAGCCAAGAGCGGTACACAGATACGCAGTATTTT
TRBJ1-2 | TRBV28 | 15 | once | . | CASSSSFGANYGYTF | TGTGCCAGCAGTTCATCCTTTGGAGCTAACTATGGCTACACCTTC
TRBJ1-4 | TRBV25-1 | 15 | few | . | CASSGWGSRNEKLFF | TGTGCCAGCAGCGGTTGGGGCTCTCGTAATGAAAAACTGTTTTTT